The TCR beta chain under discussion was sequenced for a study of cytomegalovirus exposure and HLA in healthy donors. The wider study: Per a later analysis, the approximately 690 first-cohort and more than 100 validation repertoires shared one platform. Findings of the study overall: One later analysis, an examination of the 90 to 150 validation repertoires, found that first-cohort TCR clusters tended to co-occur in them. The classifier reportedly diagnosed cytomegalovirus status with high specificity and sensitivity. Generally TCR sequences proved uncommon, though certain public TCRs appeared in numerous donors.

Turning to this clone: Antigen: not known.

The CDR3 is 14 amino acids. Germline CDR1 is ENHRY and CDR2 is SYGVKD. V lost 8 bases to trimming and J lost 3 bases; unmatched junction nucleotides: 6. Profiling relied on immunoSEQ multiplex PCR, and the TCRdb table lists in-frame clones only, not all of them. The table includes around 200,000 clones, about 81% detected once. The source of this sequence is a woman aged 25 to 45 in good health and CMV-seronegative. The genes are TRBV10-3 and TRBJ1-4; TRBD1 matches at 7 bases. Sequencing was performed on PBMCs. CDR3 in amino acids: CAIATGNSNEKLFF. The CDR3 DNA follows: TGTGCCATCGCGACAGGGAATTCTAATGAAAAACTGTTTTTT.